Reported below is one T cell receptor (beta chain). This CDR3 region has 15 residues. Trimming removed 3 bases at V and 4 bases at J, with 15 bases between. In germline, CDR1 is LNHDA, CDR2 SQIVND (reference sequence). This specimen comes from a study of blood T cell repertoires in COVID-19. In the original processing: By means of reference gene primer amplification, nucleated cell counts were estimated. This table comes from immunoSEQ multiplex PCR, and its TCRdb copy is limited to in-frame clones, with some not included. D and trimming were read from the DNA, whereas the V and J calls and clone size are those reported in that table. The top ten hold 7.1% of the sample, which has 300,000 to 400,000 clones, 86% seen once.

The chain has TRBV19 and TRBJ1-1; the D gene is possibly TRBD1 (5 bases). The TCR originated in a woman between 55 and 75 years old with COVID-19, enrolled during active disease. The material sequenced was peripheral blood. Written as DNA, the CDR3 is TGTGCCAGTAGTATCGGACCCAGTAGGGGCACTGAAGCTTTCTTT. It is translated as CASSIGPSRGTEAFF.